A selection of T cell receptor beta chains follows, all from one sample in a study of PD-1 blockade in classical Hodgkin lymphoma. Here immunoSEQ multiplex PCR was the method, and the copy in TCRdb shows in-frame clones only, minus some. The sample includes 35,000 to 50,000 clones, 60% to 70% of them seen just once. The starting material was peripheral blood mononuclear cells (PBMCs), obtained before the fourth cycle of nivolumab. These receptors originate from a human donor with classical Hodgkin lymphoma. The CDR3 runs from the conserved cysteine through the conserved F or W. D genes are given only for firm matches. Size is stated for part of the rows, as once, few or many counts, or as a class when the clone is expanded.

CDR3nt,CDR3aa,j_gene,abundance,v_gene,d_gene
TGTGCCAGCAGCTTAACCGGGACTAGTAACACCGGGGAGCTGTTTTTT,CASSLTGTSNTGELFF,TRBJ2-2,NA,TRBV11-2,TRBD2
TGTGCTTCCTCCGGGGGGCGCACAGAGACCCAGTACTTC,CASSGGRTETQYF,TRBJ2-5,NA,TRBV30,NA
TGTGCCTGGAGGGTGAGGTCCTACGAGCAGTACTTC,CAWRVRSYEQYF,TRBJ2-7,NA,TRBV30,NA
TGTGCCACCGTGATGAACAGCAATCAGCCCCAGCATTTT,CATVMNSNQPQHF,TRBJ1-5,few,TRBV10-3,NA
TGTGCCAGTAGTATAGGTGGGGATAGGGGTCAGCCCCAGCATTTT,CASSIGGDRGQPQHF,TRBJ1-5,NA,TRBV19,NA
TGTGCCAGCAGTTATGAGGACAGAGTAGGAAGCATTCAGTACTTC,CASSYEDRVGSIQYF,TRBJ2-4,once,TRBV6-6,NA
TGTGCCTGGAGTGAGTGGGCCTCTGGAAACACCATATATTTT,CAWSEWASGNTIYF,TRBJ1-3,many,TRBV30,NA
TGTGCCAGCAAGAAACAGGGTTACTATGGCTACACCTTC,CASKKQGYYGYTF,TRBJ1-2,few,TRBV27,NA
TGTGCCAGCAGCTTAGATGGACAGTTCACCTACAATGAGCAGTTCTTC,CASSLDGQFTYNEQFF,TRBJ2-1,NA,TRBV7-2,NA
TGCGCCAGCAGCTTATCTAAGGACTATGGCTACACCTTC,CASSLSKDYGYTF,TRBJ1-2,few,TRBV5-1,NA
TGTGCCAGTAGTATACCCCTAGCGGGGAGGGATACGCAGTATTTT,CASSIPLAGRDTQYF,TRBJ2-3,NA,TRBV19,TRBD2
TGTGCCAGCAGCTTGGTCGGGACTGAAGCTTTCTTT,CASSLVGTEAFF,TRBJ1-1,NA,TRBV5-6,NA
TGCGCCAGCAGTGAGCAGGGCCTAGCGGGGGAACCTTCTTACGAGCAGTACTTC,CASSEQGLAGEPSYEQYF,TRBJ2-7,NA,TRBV10-2,TRBD2
TGTGCCTGGAGTGGACAGGGAATACTGTTTTTT,CAWSGQGILFF,TRBJ1-4,few,TRBV30,TRBD1
TGTGCCAGCAGCTTATTAACTAGCGGGGTCTCGAGCGAGTTCTTC,CASSLLTSGVSSEFF,TRBJ2-1,NA,TRBV7-2,TRBD2
TGCGCCAGCAGCTTGGAGACCGGGAGGCCCCTGGACACCATATATTTT,CASSLETGRPLDTIYF,TRBJ1-3,once,TRBV5-1,NA
TGTGCCAGCAGTACCCCGGGACAGGGAACCTTAAATGGCTACACCTTC,CASSTPGQGTLNGYTF,TRBJ1-2,NA,TRBV28,TRBD1
TGTGCCAGCAGCTCTTTCCGATCGACTAGCGGGGGAGAGACCCAGTACTTC,CASSSFRSTSGGETQYF,TRBJ2-5,few,TRBV11-2,TRBD2
TGTGCCAGCAGCACTGCACTAGCCAAAAACATTCAGTACTTC,CASSTALAKNIQYF,TRBJ2-4,NA,TRBV7-2,NA
TGCGCCAGCAGCTTGGAGACTAGCGGGGTCGGTGAGCAGTTCTTC,CASSLETSGVGEQFF,TRBJ2-1,few,TRBV5-1,TRBD2
TGTGCCAGCAGCCAAGCCCCGTTTAATGAAAAACTGTTTTTT,CASSQAPFNEKLFF,TRBJ1-4,NA,TRBV14,NA
TGCGCCAGCAGCCAAGGGAAAGAAGGGACTGAAGCTTTCTTT,CASSQGKEGTEAFF,TRBJ1-1,NA,TRBV5-1,NA
TGTGCCAGCAGTCGTTTAAGGGGGGACAACACGGGTGGTCACTATGGCTACACCTTC,CASSRLRGDNTGGHYGYTF,TRBJ1-2,NA,TRBV27,NA
TGCGCCAGCAGCCAAGATGGTGCTCTAGGGGGGGAAAACAATGAGCAGTTCTTC,CASSQDGALGGENNEQFF,TRBJ2-1,NA,TRBV4-1,NA
TGTGCCAGCAGCCCCCTGCGGGGCGGGTACGAGCAGTACTTC,CASSPLRGGYEQYF,TRBJ2-7,NA,TRBV7-3,NA
TGTGCCAGCAGTTTAAGGCACGGACTAGCGGGGAGTGAGCAGTTCTTC,CASSLRHGLAGSEQFF,TRBJ2-1,NA,TRBV27,TRBD2
TGCGCCAGCAGCTTGGAACAGAGTTACAATGAGCAGTTCTTC,CASSLEQSYNEQFF,TRBJ2-1,NA,TRBV5-1,NA
TGTGCCAGCAGTTTTGGTTGGGCAGATAGCAATCAGCCCCAGCATTTT,CASSFGWADSNQPQHF,TRBJ1-5,NA,TRBV28,NA
TGTGCCAGCAGTTTGAGTCTGGGACCGGCACTGGGGCCCCAGCATTTT,CASSLSLGPALGPQHF,TRBJ1-5,NA,TRBV27,NA
TGTGCCAGCAGCCGCGACGGTGCCTCTGGAAACACCATATATTTT,CASSRDGASGNTIYF,TRBJ1-3,few,TRBV6-5,NA
TGTGCCAGTACCCTCACTCTCACTCCGGGACAGGCCCGTTACGCTTTCTTT,CASTLTLTPGQARYAFF,TRBJ1-1,NA,TRBV19,TRBD1
TGTGCCAGCAGCTTAGGTGAGGCAGCGGGTTCCTACGAGCAGTACTTC,CASSLGEAAGSYEQYF,TRBJ2-7,NA,TRBV7-9,NA
TGTGCCAGCAGTTACTCGCGCGGTGAGCAGTACTTC,CASSYSRGEQYF,TRBJ2-7,NA,TRBV6-5,NA
TGTGCCAGCAGCCCTTACACTCTAGCCCTGAACACTGAAGCTTTCTTT,CASSPYTLALNTEAFF,TRBJ1-1,few,TRBV4-2,NA